The rows below give T cell receptor beta chains drawn from one sample of a study of graft-versus-host responses after intestinal transplantation. Method: immunoSEQ multiplex PCR; TCRdb's copy keeps in-frame clones and lacks some. The table records just over 40,000 clones, about 89% of them present only once. The specimen comprised PBMCs, sampled approximately 320 days after intestinal transplant. The receptors were sampled from a human patient who received an intestinal transplant, so some T cells may come from the graft donor. The CDR3 runs from the conserved cysteine through the conserved F or W. The D gene is left open where the match is weak. Clone size is not always given. Where it is, it says once, few, many or a class for expanded clones.

cdr3_length,d_call,j_call,v_call,clone_size,cdr3_aa,cdr3_nt
16,TRBD1,TRBJ2-1,TRBV18,once,CASSPPVQGGYNEQFF,TGTGCCAGCTCACCACCAGTACAGGGGGGATACAATGAGCAGTTCTTC
14,-,TRBJ2-5,TRBV4-1,-,CASSRDDSRETQYF,TGCGCCAGCAGTCGGGACGACAGTAGAGAGACCCAGTACTTC
15,-,TRBJ1-5,TRBV10-2,-,CASSEVGQIRQPQHF,TGCGCCAGCAGTGAGGTGGGGCAAATTCGACAGCCCCAGCATTTT
14,TRBD1,TRBJ1-2,TRBV6-5,-,CASGSDRVHYGYTF,TGTGCCAGCGGCAGCGACAGGGTCCACTATGGCTACACCTTC
15,-,TRBJ2-3,TRBV10-3,-,CAISSQGLTRDTQYF,TGTGCCATCAGCTCACAGGGGTTGACTAGGGATACGCAGTATTTT
13,-,TRBJ1-6,TRBV2,-,CVNRRGRDSPLHF,TGTGTCAACCGTAGGGGGAGGGATTCACCCCTCCACTTT
12,-,TRBJ2-7,TRBV7-2,few,CASSLAFYEQYF,TGTGCCAGCAGCTTAGCCTTCTACGAGCAGTACTTC
16,TRBD2,TRBJ2-2,TRBV7-2,-,CASTPGLAGLAGELFF,TGTGCCAGCACCCCCGGGCTAGCGGGGTTGGCCGGGGAGCTGTTTTTT
15,-,TRBJ2-7,TRBV21-1,-,CASSFSGQGIYEQYF,TGTGCCAGCAGCTTTTCGGGGCAGGGAATTTACGAGCAGTACTTC
15,TRBD2,TRBJ2-3,TRBV6-1,-,CASIEQRLAGYTQYF,TGTGCCAGCATCGAACAGAGACTAGCGGGGTATACGCAGTATTTT
16,-,TRBJ2-3,TRBV6-1,once,CASSERRGADTDTQYF,TGTGCCAGCAGTGAGCGGAGGGGTGCTGACACAGATACGCAGTATTTT
14,TRBD1,TRBJ1-1,TRBV11-2,-,CASSLGTGYTEAFF,TGTGCCAGCAGCTTAGGGACAGGGTACACTGAAGCTTTCTTT
18,TRBD2,TRBJ2-3,TRBV30,-,CAWKLGLAGGGATDTQYF,TGTGCCTGGAAATTGGGACTAGCGGGAGGTGGGGCCACAGATACGCAGTATTTT
15,TRBD2,TRBJ2-1,TRBV7-2,-,CASSSSGRAFYEQFF,TGTGCCAGCAGCTCCAGCGGGAGGGCCTTTTATGAGCAGTTCTTC
14,-,TRBJ2-1,TRBV2,-,CANTSRGQNNEQFF,TGTGCCAACACATCGCGGGGACAAAACAATGAGCAGTTCTTC
16,TRBD1,TRBJ2-6,TRBV5-1,-,CASSRQGFSGANVLTF,TGCGCCAGCAGCCGACAGGGGTTCTCTGGGGCCAACGTCCTGACTTTC
16,TRBD1,TRBJ1-5,TRBV6-1,-,CASSEKVDRIYQPQHF,TGTGCCAGCAGTGAAAAAGTGGACAGGATATATCAGCCCCAGCATTTT
15,-,TRBJ2-3,TRBV5-4,-,CASSLGQAGTDTQYF,TGTGCCAGCAGCTTGGGACAGGCGGGCACAGATACGCAGTATTTT
14,TRBD2,TRBJ2-3,TRBV13,-,CASGGTSLGDTQYF,TGTGCCAGCGGGGGGACTAGCCTAGGGGATACGCAGTATTTT
12,-,TRBJ2-3,TRBV6-1,-,CASSEVADTQYF,TGTGCCAGCAGTGAAGTAGCAGATACGCAGTATTTT
17,-,TRBJ2-3,TRBV4-1,-,CASSQDLRGPSTDTQYF,TGCGCCAGCAGCCAAGATCTTCGCGGTCCTAGCACAGATACGCAGTATTTT
13,TRBD1,TRBJ1-1,TRBV2,-,CARSGTGDTEAFF,TGTGCCAGGTCCGGGACAGGGGACACTGAAGCTTTCTTT
11,-,TRBJ2-7,TRBV28,-,CASSLIYEQYF,TGTGCCAGCAGCCTTATCTACGAGCAGTACTTC
15,-,TRBJ2-7,TRBV14,-,CASSLLGALGYEQYF,TGTGCCAGCAGCCTCCTGGGGGCTCTCGGTTACGAGCAGTACTTC
17,-,TRBJ1-1,TRBV19,-,CASSPLLPPGQSTEAFF,TGTGCCAGTAGTCCCCTCTTGCCACCAGGTCAGTCCACTGAAGCTTTCTTT
18,-,TRBJ2-5,TRBV2,-,CASSSSQTRATLQETQYF,TGTGCCAGCAGTTCCAGCCAGACCAGGGCCACACTACAAGAGACCCAGTACTTC
18,-,TRBJ2-7,TRBV6-7,once,CASTLPGLSNLRKYEQYF,TGTGCCAGCACCCTCCCGGGACTCTCAAATTTGCGGAAATACGAGCAGTACTTC
12,-,TRBJ2-7,TRBV18,-,CASSPKGSEQYF,TGTGCCAGCTCACCAAAGGGATCCGAGCAGTACTTC
17,TRBD2,TRBJ2-1,TRBV9,-,CASSSQTGLGMNNEQFF,TGTGCCAGCAGCTCACAGACGGGACTAGGGATGAACAATGAGCAGTTCTTC
15,TRBD1,TRBJ1-1,TRBV10-3,-,CAISEGDRGNTEAFF,TGTGCCATCAGTGAAGGGGACAGGGGGAACACTGAAGCTTTCTTT
15,-,TRBJ2-3,TRBV11-2,-,CASSSLQGPGDTQYF,TGTGCCAGCAGCTCCCTCCAGGGGCCTGGGGATACGCAGTATTTT
13,TRBD2,TRBJ2-5,TRBV29-1,-,CSVAKRRGETQYF,TGCAGCGTTGCAAAAAGGCGGGGGGAGACCCAGTACTTC
15,TRBD1,TRBJ1-5,TRBV6-5,-,CASRRTGRMGQPQHF,TGTGCCAGCAGAAGGACAGGGAGAATGGGTCAGCCCCAGCATTTT
15,TRBD1,TRBJ1-5,TRBV6-6,-,CASSPTGRGDQPQHF,TGTGCCAGCAGCCCGACAGGGAGGGGGGATCAGCCCCAGCATTTT
13,-,TRBJ2-1,TRBV11-2,once,CASSLAAYNEQFF,TGTGCCAGTAGCTTAGCCGCCTATAATGAGCAGTTCTTC
13,-,TRBJ2-1,TRBV5-1,-,CASSSTVYNEQFF,TGCGCCAGCAGCTCTACGGTTTACAATGAGCAGTTCTTC
15,-,TRBJ1-5,TRBV2,-,CASSGYTGSNQPQHF,TGTGCCAGCAGTGGGTACACAGGGTCCAATCAGCCCCAGCATTTT
16,TRBD1,TRBJ2-5,TRBV14,-,CASSLRTGGRKETQYF,TGTGCCAGCAGCCTAAGGACAGGGGGCAGAAAAGAGACCCAGTACTTC
15,TRBD2,TRBJ2-7,TRBV10-3,-,CAISGEAGKVDEQYF,TGTGCCATCAGTGGGGAAGCGGGAAAGGTCGACGAGCAGTACTTC
17,-,TRBJ2-5,TRBV15,-,CATSRDRGWGRQETQYF,TGTGCCACCAGCAGAGATCGAGGTTGGGGACGACAAGAGACCCAGTACTTC
15,TRBD2,TRBJ2-1,TRBV19,-,CASSISSGAHNEQFF,TGTGCCAGTAGTATATCCAGCGGGGCCCACAATGAGCAGTTCTTC
13,-,TRBJ1-1,TRBV29-1,-,CSVAGGMNTEAFF,TGCAGCGTTGCGGGAGGGATGAACACTGAAGCTTTCTTT
15,TRBD1,TRBJ2-7,TRBV5-1,-,CASSSQDRGTYEQYF,TGCGCCAGCAGCTCCCAGGACAGGGGGACCTACGAGCAGTACTTC
14,TRBD1,TRBJ1-2,TRBV4-1,-,CASSQGGQGGGYTF,TGCGCCAGCAGCCAAGGTGGACAGGGCGGCGGCTACACCTTC
16,TRBD1,TRBJ2-2,TRBV4-1,-,CASSLLGTGDTGELFF,TGCGCCAGCAGCCTGCTAGGGACAGGGGACACCGGGGAGCTGTTTTTT
14,TRBD1,TRBJ1-1,TRBV4-1,-,CASSQATDRGEAFF,TGCGCCAGCAGCCAAGCCACCGACAGGGGAGAAGCTTTCTTT
12,-,TRBJ1-5,TRBV7-9,-,CASSLNYQPQHF,TGTGCCAGCAGCTTAAATTATCAGCCCCAGCATTTT
13,TRBD1,TRBJ2-3,TRBV27,-,CASSADRGDTQYF,TGTGCCAGCAGTGCCGACAGGGGAGATACGCAGTATTTT
17,TRBD2,TRBJ2-2,TRBV4-2,-,CASSRGTSGPNTGELFF,TGTGCCAGCAGCCGCGGGACTAGCGGACCGAACACCGGGGAGCTGTTTTTT
14,TRBD2,TRBJ2-7,TRBV4-3,-,CASSQGSGSYEQYF,TGCGCCAGCAGCCAAGGAAGCGGGAGTTACGAGCAGTACTTC
14,-,TRBJ2-7,TRBV6-5,-,CASSFSSSSYEQYF,TGTGCCAGCAGTTTCTCTAGCAGTTCCTACGAGCAGTACTTC
13,-,TRBJ1-1,TRBV27,-,CASSPSVLTGGFF,TGTGCCAGCAGTCCATCGGTACTAACTGGGGGTTTCTTT
15,TRBD2,TRBJ2-3,TRBV18,-,CASSQLAGPGDTQYF,TGTGCCAGCTCTCAACTAGCGGGACCGGGGGATACGCAGTATTTT